Shown below are 27 T cell receptor beta chains from a single sample sequenced in a study of cytotoxic CD8 clonotypes in ibrutinib-treated CLL listed by TCRdb under 2021. Receptor libraries were prepared by the immunoSEQ multiplex PCR assay. The table was pulled from immuneACCESS by TCRdb, which kept in-frame rearrangements only. Such tables lose some clones; where checked, under half of the loss comes from unresolved V genes, and the rest has no known cause. This sample holds about 84,000 clones; about 86% were observed only once. The ten largest clones add up to over 5% of the sample. The input for sequencing was PBMCs, taken before ibrutinib treatment. All receptors derive from a human donor with chronic lymphocytic leukemia.

This clone was seen only a few times. The chain couples TRBV7-9 to TRBJ2-7; possible D gene TRBD1, 6 bases. Per the germline V gene, CDR1 is SEHNR and CDR2 is FQNEAQ (reference sequence). This CDR3 contains 14 residues. V lost 5 bases, J lost 1 base, and 12 bases lay in between. The CDR3 loop reads CASSRTENSYEQYF. The CDR3 DNA reads TGTGCCAGCAGCCGGACAGAGAATTCCTACGAGCAGTACTTC.

The genes are TRBV10-2 and TRBJ2-3, with TRBD2 matching over 9 bases. The CDR3 spans 15 residues. V lost 7 bases, J lost 2 bases, and 7 bases stayed unmatched. The germline CDR1 and CDR2 sequences are WSHSY and SAAADI. The CDR3, as DNA: TGCGCCAGCACCCGGTCTAGCGGGATCACAGATACGCAGTATTTT. Amino acid sequence: CASTRSSGITDTQYF.

This chain connects TRBV10-1 to TRBJ1-5; unclear D gene. V lost 4 bases and J lost 0, with 16 bases in between. The CDR3 totals 17 residues. Germline lookup yields CDR1 WNHNN and CDR2 SYGVQD (reference sequence). The CDR3 sequence is CASSVSFGESSNQPQHF. In DNA, the CDR3 is TGCGCCAGCAGTGTTTCCTTCGGTGAAAGTAGCAATCAGCCCCAGCATTTT.

The chain couples TRBV19 to TRBJ1-3, with D tentatively TRBD1 (5 bases). The germline V and J ends were trimmed by 7 bases and 3 bases, with 16 bases remaining between them. This CDR3 region has 15 residues. The V gene's germline CDR1 is LNHDA and CDR2 SQIVND (reference sequence). CDR3 sequence: CASTQGVGRGNTIYF. DNA for the CDR3: TGTGCCAGTACCCAGGGAGTGGGACGTGGAAACACCATATATTTT.

This chain uses TRBV15 with TRBJ1-5, with D possibly matching TRBD1 (5 bases). Per germline, CDR1 LNHNV and CDR2 YYDKDF (reference sequence). Trimming shortened V by 0 bases and J by 8 bases, and 14 bases separated the two germline ends. The CDR3 is made up of 15 amino acids. The CDR3 spells CATSRDPGGYEPQHF. The CDR3 nucleotides read TGTGCCACCAGCAGAGATCCGGGGGGATACGAGCCCCAGCATTTT.

The chain carries TRBV29-1 and TRBJ2-1; 10 bases map to TRBD1. Germline V CDR1 and CDR2: SQVTM, ANQGSEA. CDR3 length: 15 residues. Germline trimming cut 8 bases from V and 10 bases from J; bases unmatched to any gene: 17. CDR3 sequence reads: CSSDWRGTGASEQFF. Written as DNA, the CDR3 is TGCAGCTCGGATTGGCGGGGGACAGGGGCTTCCGAGCAGTTCTTC.

The table lists this clone with a few counts. This sequence joins TRBV27 and TRBJ1-5; D is uncertain. The CDR3 is 14 amino acids. Germline V gene lookup returns CDR1 MNHEY and CDR2 SMNVEV (reference sequence). V was shortened by 7 bases and J by 1 base, with 11 bases between the two germline ends. The CDR3, as DNA: TGTGCCAGCAAGTCCCCAGAAAGCAATCAGCCCCAGCATTTT. Amino acids: CASKSPESNQPQHF.

This chain joins TRBV15 and TRBJ2-7; D is undetermined. Germline V gene lookup returns CDR1 LNHNV and CDR2 YYDKDF (reference sequence). The CDR3 extends over 13 amino acids. V was clipped by 3 bases and J by 0 bases, with 6 bases between them. CDR3 coding DNA: TGTGCCACCAGCAGGGGGATCTCCTACGAGCAGTACTTC. Translating it yields CATSRGISYEQYF.

This chain links TRBV28 with TRBJ1-5; 8 bases are shared with TRBD1. This CDR3 has 18 residues. V trimming: 6 bases; J trimming: 2 bases; junction bases outside the gene matches: 15. Germline CDR1 is MDHEN and CDR2 is SYDVKM. The CDR3 DNA reads as TGTGCCAGCAGAAACCGGGACAGGTATCCCATTGGCAATCAGCCCCAGCATTTT. The encoded protein is CASRNRDRYPIGNQPQHF.

The rearrangement links TRBV28 to TRBJ1-2; 7 positions agree with TRBD1. Germline-derived CDR1 and CDR2 are MDHEN and SYDVKM. This CDR3 spans 14 amino acids. V lost 3 bases and J lost 8; bases outside the gene matches: 9. The CDR3 is CASSFYRGVGGYTF. The CDR3 bases are TGTGCCAGCAGTTTCTACAGGGGAGTAGGGGGCTACACCTTC.

This chain connects TRBV28 to TRBJ1-4; the D gene is possibly TRBD1 (5 bases). Trimming cost V 4 bases and J 8 bases, with 17 bases left between them. The CDR3 loop spans 15 amino acids. The germline CDR1 and CDR2 sequences are MDHEN and SYDVKM. The CDR3 is CASSYPLGVGEKLFF. The CDR3 nucleotides are TGTGCCAGCAGTTACCCCTTGGGGGTGGGCGAAAAACTGTTTTTT. The full variable domain, in which reference TRBV28 and TRBJ1-4 provide the parts outside the CDR3, is DVKVTQSSRYLVKRTGEKVFLECVQDMDHENMFWYRQDPGLGLRLIYFSYDVKMKEKGDIPEGYSVSREKKERFSLILESASTNQTSMYLCASSYPLGVGEKLFFGSGTQLSVL.

The gene calls are TRBV5-4 and TRBJ1-3; D gene ambiguous. The CDR3 runs to 16 residues. The germline V gene encodes CDR1 SGHNT and CDR2 YYREEE (reference sequence). V was clipped by 0 bases and J by 4 bases, with 14 bases between them. The CDR3 is CASSLAPLGRGNTIYF. For the CDR3, the DNA is TGTGCCAGCAGCTTGGCCCCTTTGGGGAGAGGAAACACCATATATTTT. Based on the CDR3 plus reference TRBV5-4 and TRBJ1-3, the full variable domain is ETGVTQSPTHLIKTRGQQVTLRCSSQSGHNTVSWYQQALGQGPQFIFQYYREEENGRGNFPPRFSGLQFPNYSSELNVNALELDDSALYLCASSLAPLGRGNTIYFGEGSWLTVV.

The genes are TRBV19 and TRBJ1-1; D unclear. The CDR3 is 11 residues long. Germline CDR1 is LNHDA and CDR2 is SQIVND (reference sequence). V was pared by 7 bases and J by 8 bases, with 11 bases between. CDR3 DNA: TGTGCCAGTAAAATAGCTCCCGAAGCTTTCTTT. This encodes CASKIAPEAFF. The whole variable domain, remainder taken from reference TRBV19 and TRBJ1-1, is DGGITQSPKYLFRKEGQNVTLSCEQNLNHDAMYWYRQDPGQGLRLIYYSQIVNDFQKGDIAEGYSVSREKKESFPLTVTSAQKNPTAFYLCASKIAPEAFFGQGTRLTVV.

This CDR3 is CASSLAARGAGNTIYF. The CDR3, as DNA: TGCGCCAGCAGCTTGGCCGCGCGGGGAGCTGGAAACACCATATATTTT. This chain connects TRBV5-1 to TRBJ1-3; D gene unclear. V lost 0 bases and J lost 2, with 12 bases in between. The CDR3 has 16 residues. Germline V gene data show CDR1 as SGHRS and CDR2 as YFSETQ.

The rearrangement joins TRBV6-1 to TRBJ2-3, with TRBD1 matching 8 bases. Per germline, CDR1 MNHNS and CDR2 SASEGT. There are 19 residues in the CDR3. V lost 0 bases and J lost 0; bases outside the gene matches: 11. The CDR3 DNA reads as TGTGCCAGCAGTGAAGCTGGACAGGGATACCCTGCTAGCACAGATACGCAGTATTTT. Translated: CASSEAGQGYPASTDTQYF.

The chain links TRBV18 to TRBJ1-2, with D unresolved. Looked up from germline, CDR1 is KGHSH and CDR2 is LQKENI. Between the trimmed V and J ends, which lost 5 bases and 3 bases, there was a span of 7 bases. The CDR3 has 12 amino acids. The CDR3 DNA reads TGTGCCAGCTCAAGGGAAGACTATGGCTACACCTTC. Protein sequence: CASSREDYGYTF.

The V gene is TRBV2, the J gene TRBJ2-5; the D gene could be TRBD1 or TRBD2 (7 bases each). The CDR3 is made up of 14 amino acids. The V gene's germline CDR1 is SNHLY and CDR2 FYNNEI. The ends were cut back, 6 bases at V and 3 bases at J, with 14 bases in the middle. The CDR3 loop reads CASRSGTAKETQYF. DNA for the CDR3: TGTGCCAGCAGGAGCGGGACAGCCAAAGAGACCCAGTACTTC.

The sample holds a few counts of this clone. The genes are TRBV14 and TRBJ2-5; D is possibly TRBD2 (5 bases). Between the trimmed V and J ends, which lost 0 bases and 0 bases, there was a span of 8 bases. The CDR3 is 15 residues long. The germline V gene has CDR1 SGHDN and CDR2 FVKESK. The CDR3 region is CASSQDVGDQETQYF. DNA for the CDR3: TGTGCCAGCAGCCAAGATGTCGGGGACCAAGAGACCCAGTACTTC. Based on the CDR3 plus reference TRBV14 and TRBJ2-5, the full variable domain is EAGVTQFPSHSVIEKGQTVTLRCDPISGHDNLYWYRRVMGKEIKFLLHFVKESKQDESGMPNNRFLAERTGGTYSTLKVQPAELEDSGVYFCASSQDVGDQETQYFGPGTRLLVL.

V usage is TRBV19 and J usage is TRBJ2-7; no reliable D call. CDR3 size: 12 residues. The germline V gene encodes CDR1 LNHDA and CDR2 SQIVND (reference sequence). Between the trimmed V and J ends, which lost 1 base and 9 bases, there was a span of 10 bases. The CDR3 nucleotides read TGTGCCAGTAGTATAGGGGCGGCAGTGCAGTACTTC. This translates into CASSIGAAVQYF. Full variable domain (missing parts from reference TRBV19 and TRBJ2-7): DGGITQSPKYLFRKEGQNVTLSCEQNLNHDAMYWYRQDPGQGLRLIYYSQIVNDFQKGDIAEGYSVSREKKESFPLTVTSAQKNPTAFYLCASSIGAAVQYFGPGTRLTVT.

The gene calls are TRBV9 and TRBJ2-1, with 9 bases that match TRBD1. From germline, CDR1 is SGDLS and CDR2 YYNGEE. This CDR3 is 18 amino acids long. With V trimmed by 3 bases and J by 7 bases, 17 bases remained unmatched. The CDR3 is CASSAYQSGQGPTNEQFF. CDR3 coding DNA: TGTGCCAGCAGCGCCTATCAATCGGGACAGGGACCTACAAATGAGCAGTTCTTC.

The chain's CDR3 is CASSQGQGPEAFF. CDR3 nucleotide sequence: TGTGCCAGCAGCCAAGGACAGGGTCCTGAAGCTTTCTTT. The genes are TRBV7-3 and TRBJ1-1; 8 nucleotides line up with TRBD1. This CDR3 is built from 13 residues. Germline V lookup: CDR1 SGHTA, CDR2 FQGTGA. The J segment lost 6 bases and the V segment lost 5 bases, leaving 5 bases of the junction unmatched.

V gene TRBV19 combines with J gene TRBJ1-1; no clear D gene. The CDR3 totals 12 residues. Between the trimmed V and J ends, which lost 5 bases and 5 bases, there was a span of 9 bases. Germline V lookup: CDR1 LNHDA, CDR2 SQIVND (reference sequence). CDR3 residues: CASSLFGTEAFF. The DNA for the CDR3 is TGTGCCAGTAGTTTATTTGGGACTGAAGCTTTCTTT.

The chain uses TRBV7-6 and TRBJ2-1; TRBD1 matches 10 bases. CDR1 SGHVS and CDR2 FNYEAQ come from the germline V gene. The CDR3 totals 15 residues. V gave up 3 bases and J gave up 4 bases; unmatched junction bases: 3. CDR3 in amino acids: CASSFRDRGYNEQFF. As DNA, the CDR3 is TGTGCCAGCAGCTTCCGGGACAGGGGTTACAATGAGCAGTTCTTC.

This chain joins TRBV5-1 and TRBJ2-1, with D possibly matching TRBD2 (6 bases). The CDR3 is 15 residues long. Trimming stripped 2 bases from V and 4 bases from J, with 13 bases between. From germline, CDR1 is SGHRS and CDR2 YFSETQ. The CDR3 reads CASSFTGSGYNEQFF. CDR3 nucleotide sequence: TGCGCCAGCAGCTTTACGGGTAGCGGATACAATGAGCAGTTCTTC. Together with reference TRBV5-1 and TRBJ2-1, the CDR3 gives the full variable domain: KAGVTQTPRYLIKTRGQQVTLSCSPISGHRSVSWYQQTPGQGLQFLFEYFSETQRNKGNFPGRFSGRQFSNSRSEMNVSTLELGDSALYLCASSFTGSGYNEQFFGPGTRLTVL.

The V gene is TRBV18, the J gene TRBJ1-1, with D tentatively TRBD1 (6 bases). V lost 2 bases, J lost 3 bases, and 10 bases lay in between. Germline lookup yields CDR1 KGHSH and CDR2 LQKENI. This CDR3 contains 14 residues. The DNA of the CDR3 is TGTGCCAGCTCACCAATACAGGGAGACACTGAAGCTTTCTTT. It yields the protein CASSPIQGDTEAFF. Combining the CDR3 with reference TRBV18 and TRBJ1-1 gives the whole variable domain NAGVMQNPRHLVRRRGQEARLRCSPMKGHSHVYWYRQLPEEGLKFMVYLQKENIIDESGMPKERFSAEFPKEGPSILRIQQVVRGDSAAYFCASSPIQGDTEAFFGQGTRLTVV.

This chain joins TRBV5-6 and TRBJ2-5, with no clear D. This CDR3 comprises 13 residues. Germline V gives CDR1 SGHDT, CDR2 YYEEEE. The V and J ends lost 1 base and 2 bases respectively, with 6 bases between them. DNA of the CDR3: TGTGCCAGCAGCTTGTCGACGCAAGAGACCCAGTACTTC. It codes for CASSLSTQETQYF.

The gene calls are TRBV5-1 and TRBJ1-1; D is ambiguous. CDR1 and CDR2 from the germline V gene are SGHRS and YFSETQ. V lost 0 bases and J lost 5, with 14 bases in between. CDR3 length: 15 residues. The CDR3 reads CASSLVGRLGTEAFF. The CDR3 nucleotides read TGCGCCAGCAGCTTGGTGGGTCGGCTAGGGACTGAAGCTTTCTTT.